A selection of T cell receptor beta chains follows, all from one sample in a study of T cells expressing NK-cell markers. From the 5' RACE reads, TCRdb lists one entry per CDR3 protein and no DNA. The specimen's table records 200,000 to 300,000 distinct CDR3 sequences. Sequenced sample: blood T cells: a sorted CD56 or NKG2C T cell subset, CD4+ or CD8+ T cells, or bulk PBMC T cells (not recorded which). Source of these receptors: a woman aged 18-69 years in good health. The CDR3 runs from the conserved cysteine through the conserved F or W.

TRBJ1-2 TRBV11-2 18 CASSFVSGAGGKLGGYTF
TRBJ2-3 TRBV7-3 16 CASSSGYRGRTDTQYF
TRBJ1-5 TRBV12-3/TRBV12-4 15 CASSVYQEVYQPQHF
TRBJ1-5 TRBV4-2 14 CASSPRQGPQPQHF
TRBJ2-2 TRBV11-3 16 CASSKHRGRGTGELFF
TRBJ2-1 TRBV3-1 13 CASTHLGEDEQFF
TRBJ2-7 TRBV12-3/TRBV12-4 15 CASSLVTGNGYEQYF
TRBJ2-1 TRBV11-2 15 CASSLGGALYNEQFF
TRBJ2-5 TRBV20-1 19 CSARAGGVETGGLQETQYF
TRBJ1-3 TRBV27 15 CASRRTASSGNTIYF
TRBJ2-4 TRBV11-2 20 CASSLPTLGNMEGAKNIQYF
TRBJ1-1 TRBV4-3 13 CASSPRGRTEAFF
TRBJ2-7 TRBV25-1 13 CASSKGRSYEQYF
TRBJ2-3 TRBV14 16 CASSQAGTGLQDTQYF
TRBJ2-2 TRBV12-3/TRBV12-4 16 CASSLPGGPDTGELFF
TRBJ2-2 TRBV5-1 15 CASSLERTNTGELFF
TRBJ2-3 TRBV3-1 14 CASSQGGGRDTQYF